This T cell receptor beta chain was identified during a study of vaccination and CD4 T cells after COVID-19 (dated by TCRdb to 2021 to 2024). With regard to the full study: Every convalescent patient had a positive nasal swab PCR test for SARS-CoV-2, with mild disease in nine patients and severe disease in one. The convalescent cohort comprised six males and four females, including two Hispanic individuals, seven Caucasians, two Asians and one multiracial person. Participants received two doses of either the Pfizer-BioNTech BNT162b2 vaccine (n=8) or the Moderna mRNA-1273 vaccine (n=2). Post-COVID blood samples were collected from convalescent patients a median of around 96 days after diagnosis, with a range of about 30 to 170 days. Post-vaccine blood samples were taken a median of about 77 days after the second vaccine dose, with a range of roughly 14 to 241 days. Culture stimuli were overlapping spike peptide pools from SARS-CoV-2 and from the common cold coronaviruses HCoV-NL63, HCoV-OC43 and HCoV-229E. Control cultures received a CEFX viral epitope pool as the positive control, an HIV-1 Nef peptide pool as the negative control, or no peptide. The spike-specific CD4+ TCR repertoire was compared before and after mRNA vaccination in about nine COVID-19 convalescent patients and several infection-naive healthy vaccine recipients.

The research as a whole found: In convalescent patients, nearly all vaccine-specific clones (304 of 307) were found to be mono-reactive for SARS-CoV-2 spike rather than cross-reactive with common cold coronaviruses. An increase in the median number of SARS-CoV-2-reactive clonotypes from roughly 20 after infection to 35 to 40 after vaccination was observed, but the change was not found to be significant. Only a relatively small number of convalescent patients were included in the study, and early timepoints following natural infection were not analyzed. In convalescent patients, a median roughly 87% of post-vaccine SARS-CoV-2-reactive clones were detected only after vaccination, suggesting vaccine-specific priming.

The library was produced with PCR. DNA from cultured CD4+ T cells was subjected to TCR sequencing with the Oncomine TCR Beta short-read assay at the Johns Hopkins FTIC core. Genomic DNA was extracted from the cultured CD4+ T cells with the QIAamp micro DNA kit. Oncomine TCR Beta libraries made from cultured CD4+ T cells were pooled using unique dual indexes and sequenced on an Illumina iSeq 100. Regarding the original processing steps: Non-productive sequences were removed, and CDR3s that did not start with C, did not end with F or W, or were shorter than 7 amino acids were discarded. The MANAFEST web application identified antigen-specific clonotypes by comparing peptide-stimulated wells against reference wells and other culture wells. An FDR below 0.05, an odds ratio above 5, and a productive frequency above 0.1% in at least two of three replicate wells were required for clones to be considered positive. Clonotypes that were significantly expanded in both SARS-CoV-2 spike wells and at least one common cold coronavirus spike condition were defined as cross-reactive. Similarity between CDR3 sequences was evaluated in R version 3.6.1 using Levenshtein distances (stringdist) and unrooted phylogenetic trees (ape). TCRdb cleaned the public reads at Q25 with fastp, built clones with MiXCR and kept in-frame beta chains. Rows merge per CDR3 protein into single entries with the most common DNA and genes. These V and J calls derive from TCRdb rather than the authors' analysis. This sample lists over 8,000 distinct CDR3 sequences; approximately 63% were detected once. Around 16% of the sample belongs to the ten largest clones.

The label giving this sample's treatment or condition can be read as: approximately 10-day PBMC culture with coronavirus spike peptide pools or control peptides (ViraFEST assay). The ViraFEST assay was used in the study, in which antigen-specific T cells were expanded with peptide pools and expanded clonotypes were subsequently identified by TCR sequencing. The positive SARS-CoV-2 PCR tests of the convalescent patients were dated from March to December 2020, before the Alpha, Beta and Delta variants emerged in the United States. Each well held more than 1.5 million PBMCs cultured in IMDM containing roughly 5.5% human AB serum and approximately 9.8 IU/ml IL-2, with around 9.7 ug/ml peptide pools added. On days 3 and 7, half of the culture medium was replaced with fresh IL-2-containing medium. Once the cells had been in culture for roughly 10 days, the EasySep CD4+ T cell isolation kit was used to isolate CD4+ T cells by negative selection. Ficoll-Paque Plus gradient centrifugation was used to isolate PBMCs from whole blood, and the isolated PBMCs were then either used fresh or cryopreserved at -140C. Each culture condition was generally run in triplicate wells.

CDR1 and CDR2 are drawn from the germline V gene (reference sequence): SGHAT, FQDESV. Measured from the cysteine to the phenylalanine, the CDR3 is 13 residues long. Only the CDR3 DNA stays, 39 bases, in frame from base 1. V was cut back by 1 base and J by 12 bases, leaving a gap of 12 bases between them. About this clonotype itself: It lacks a known antigen. No much larger clone is present one base from it, and per-base qualities are unavailable.

What was sequenced was CD4+ T cells from blood, cultured in vitro. The chain was built from TRBV11-1 and TRBJ2-2; TRBD2 is perhaps the D gene, given 5 matching bases. This sequence was found in a human donor who had recovered from COVID-19. The DNA is TGTGCCAGCAGCTTAGTTCGGGGTAGTAAGCTGTTTTTT. It codes for CASSLVRGSKLFF.